This TCR beta chain was documented in a study of blood T cell repertoires in COVID-19. This table comes from immunoSEQ multiplex PCR, and its TCRdb copy is limited to in-frame clones, with some not included. The sample carries about 24,000 clones, over 60% recorded once. Germline V lookup: CDR1 SGHRS, CDR2 YFSETQ. J gave up 6 bases and V 4 bases, and 9 bases lay outside the gene matches. This CDR3 contains 14 residues. This clone was seen more than once but under ten times. V and J are TRBV5-1 and TRBJ1-2, with 7 positions matching TRBD1. This clonotype was obtained from an elderly woman with acute or convalescent COVID-19. Sequenced material: peripheral blood. CDR3 sequence reads: CASSRGQPLDGYTF. Written as DNA, the CDR3 is TGCGCCAGCAGCCGGGGACAGCCCTTAGATGGCTACACCTTC.